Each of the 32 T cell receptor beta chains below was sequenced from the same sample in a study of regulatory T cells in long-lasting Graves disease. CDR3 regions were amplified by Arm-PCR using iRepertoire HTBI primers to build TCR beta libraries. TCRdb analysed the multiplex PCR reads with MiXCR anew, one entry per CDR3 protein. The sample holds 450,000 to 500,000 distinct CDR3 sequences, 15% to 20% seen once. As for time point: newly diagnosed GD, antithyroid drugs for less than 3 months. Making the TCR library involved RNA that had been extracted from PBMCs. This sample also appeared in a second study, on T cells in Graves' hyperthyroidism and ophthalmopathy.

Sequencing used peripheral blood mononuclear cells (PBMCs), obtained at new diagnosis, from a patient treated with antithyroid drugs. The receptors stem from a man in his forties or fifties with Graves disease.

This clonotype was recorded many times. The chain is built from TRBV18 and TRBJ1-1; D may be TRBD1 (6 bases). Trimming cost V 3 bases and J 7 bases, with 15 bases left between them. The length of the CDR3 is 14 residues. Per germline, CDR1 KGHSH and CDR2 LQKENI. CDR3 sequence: CASSPDRASGEAFF. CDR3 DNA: TGTGCCAGCTCACCGGACAGAGCCTCAGGTGAAGCTTTCTTT.

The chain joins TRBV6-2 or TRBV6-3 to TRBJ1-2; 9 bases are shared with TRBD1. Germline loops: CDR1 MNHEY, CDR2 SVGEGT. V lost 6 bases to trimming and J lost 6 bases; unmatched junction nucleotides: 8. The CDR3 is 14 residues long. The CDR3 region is CASRIPGQGNGYTF. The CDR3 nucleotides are TGTGCCAGCAGAATCCCGGGACAGGGTAATGGCTACACCTTC.

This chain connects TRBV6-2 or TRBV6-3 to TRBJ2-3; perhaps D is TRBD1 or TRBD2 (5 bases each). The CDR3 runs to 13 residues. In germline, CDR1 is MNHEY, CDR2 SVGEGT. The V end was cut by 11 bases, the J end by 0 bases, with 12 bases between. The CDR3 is CAGGRSSTDTQYF. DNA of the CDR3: TGTGCCGGGGGACGTTCTAGCACAGATACGCAGTATTTT.

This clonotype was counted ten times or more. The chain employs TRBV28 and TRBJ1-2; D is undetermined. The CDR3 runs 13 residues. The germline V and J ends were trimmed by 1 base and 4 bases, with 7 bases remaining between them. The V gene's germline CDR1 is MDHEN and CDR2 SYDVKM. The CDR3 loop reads CASSLSITYGYTF. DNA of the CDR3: TGTGCCAGCAGTTTATCGATTACCTATGGCTACACCTTC.

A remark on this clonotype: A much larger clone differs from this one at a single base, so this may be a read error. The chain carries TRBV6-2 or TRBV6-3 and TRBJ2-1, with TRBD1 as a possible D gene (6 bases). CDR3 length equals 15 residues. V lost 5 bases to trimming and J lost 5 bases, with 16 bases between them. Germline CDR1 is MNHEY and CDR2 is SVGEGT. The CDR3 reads CASSRDKVTNNEQFF. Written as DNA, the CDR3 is TGTGCCAGCAGTCGGGACAAGGTGACTAACAATGAGCAGTTCTTC.

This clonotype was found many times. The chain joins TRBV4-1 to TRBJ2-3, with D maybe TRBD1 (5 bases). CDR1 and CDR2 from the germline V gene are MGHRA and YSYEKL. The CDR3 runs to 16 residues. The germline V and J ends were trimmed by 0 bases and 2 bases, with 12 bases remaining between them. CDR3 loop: CASSQDGQGFTDTQYF. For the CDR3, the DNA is TGCGCCAGCAGCCAAGATGGGCAGGGATTCACAGATACGCAGTATTTT.

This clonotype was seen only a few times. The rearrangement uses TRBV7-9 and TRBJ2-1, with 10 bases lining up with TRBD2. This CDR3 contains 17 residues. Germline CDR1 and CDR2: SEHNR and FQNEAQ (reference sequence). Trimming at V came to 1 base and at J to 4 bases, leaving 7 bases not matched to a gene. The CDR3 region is CASSLEAGGQSYNEQFF. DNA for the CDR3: TGTGCCAGCAGCTTAGAAGCGGGAGGGCAAAGTTACAATGAGCAGTTCTTC.

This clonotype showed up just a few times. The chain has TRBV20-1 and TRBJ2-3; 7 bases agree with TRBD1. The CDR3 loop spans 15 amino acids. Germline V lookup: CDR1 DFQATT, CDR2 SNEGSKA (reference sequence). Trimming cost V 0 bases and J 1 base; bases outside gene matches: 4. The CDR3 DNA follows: TGCAGTGCTAGAGACCTAGGGGGCCGCACAGATACGCAGTATTTT. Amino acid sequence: CSARDLGGRTDTQYF.

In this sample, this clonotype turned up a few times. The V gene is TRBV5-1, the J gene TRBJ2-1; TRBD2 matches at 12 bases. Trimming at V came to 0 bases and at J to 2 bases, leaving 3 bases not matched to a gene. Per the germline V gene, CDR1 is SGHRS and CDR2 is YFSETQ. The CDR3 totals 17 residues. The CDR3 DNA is TGCGCCAGCAGCTTGGCGGCTAGCGGGAGGGCCTACAATGAGCAGTTCTTC. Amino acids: CASSLAASGRAYNEQFF.

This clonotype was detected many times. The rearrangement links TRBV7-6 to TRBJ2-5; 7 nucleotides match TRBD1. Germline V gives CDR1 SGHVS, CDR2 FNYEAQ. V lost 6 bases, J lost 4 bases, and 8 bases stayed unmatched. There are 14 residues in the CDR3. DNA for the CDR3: TGTGCCAGCAGATTGGGGACAGATCGAGAGACCCAGTACTTC. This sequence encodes CASRLGTDRETQYF. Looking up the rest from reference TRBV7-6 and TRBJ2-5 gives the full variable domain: GAGVSQSPRYKVTKRGQDVALRCDPISGHVSLYWYRQALGQGPEFLTYFNYEAQQDKSGLPNDRFSAERPEGSISTLTIQRTEQRDSAMYRCASRLGTDRETQYFGPGTRLLVL.

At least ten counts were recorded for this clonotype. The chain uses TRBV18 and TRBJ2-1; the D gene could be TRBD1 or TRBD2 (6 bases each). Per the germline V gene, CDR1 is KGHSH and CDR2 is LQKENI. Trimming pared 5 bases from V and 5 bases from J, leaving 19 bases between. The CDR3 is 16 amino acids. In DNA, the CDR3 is TGTGCCAGCTCATCCACTCAGGGGACTGGCCACAATGAGCAGTTCTTC. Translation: CASSSTQGTGHNEQFF.

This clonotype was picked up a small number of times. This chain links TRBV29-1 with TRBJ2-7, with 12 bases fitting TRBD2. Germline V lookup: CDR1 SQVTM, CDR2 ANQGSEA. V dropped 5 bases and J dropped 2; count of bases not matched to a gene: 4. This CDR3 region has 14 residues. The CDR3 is CSVSSGGGTYEQYF. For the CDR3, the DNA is TGCAGCGTTTCTAGCGGGGGGGGGACCTACGAGCAGTACTTC.

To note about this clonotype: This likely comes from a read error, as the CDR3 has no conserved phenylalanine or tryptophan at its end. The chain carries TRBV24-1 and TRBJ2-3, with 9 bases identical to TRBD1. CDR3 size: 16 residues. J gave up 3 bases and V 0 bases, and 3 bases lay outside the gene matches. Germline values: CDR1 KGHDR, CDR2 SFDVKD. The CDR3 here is CATSDLETGGTDTQYL. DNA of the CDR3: TGTGCCACCAGTGATTTGGAGACAGGGGGTACAGATACGCAGTATCTT.

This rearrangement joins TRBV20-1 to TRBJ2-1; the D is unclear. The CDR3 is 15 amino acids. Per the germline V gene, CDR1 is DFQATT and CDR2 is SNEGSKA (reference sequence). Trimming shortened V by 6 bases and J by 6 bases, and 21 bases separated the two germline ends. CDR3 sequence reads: CSARPPPYSGNEQFF. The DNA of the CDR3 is TGCAGTGCCAGACCTCCCCCGTATTCTGGCAATGAGCAGTTCTTC.

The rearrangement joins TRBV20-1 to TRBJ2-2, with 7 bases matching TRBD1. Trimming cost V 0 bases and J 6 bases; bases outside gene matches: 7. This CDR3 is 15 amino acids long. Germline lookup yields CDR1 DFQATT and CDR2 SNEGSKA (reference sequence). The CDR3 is CSAREGQGVAGELFF. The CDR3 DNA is TGCAGTGCTAGAGAGGGTCAGGGGGTGGCCGGGGAGCTGTTTTTT.

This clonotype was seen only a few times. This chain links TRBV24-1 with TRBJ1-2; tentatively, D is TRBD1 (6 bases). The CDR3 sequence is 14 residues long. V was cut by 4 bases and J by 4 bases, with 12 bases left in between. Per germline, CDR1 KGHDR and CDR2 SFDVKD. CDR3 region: CATSDPGTSYGYTF. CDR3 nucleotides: TGTGCCACCAGTGACCCCGGGACAAGCTATGGCTACACCTTC.

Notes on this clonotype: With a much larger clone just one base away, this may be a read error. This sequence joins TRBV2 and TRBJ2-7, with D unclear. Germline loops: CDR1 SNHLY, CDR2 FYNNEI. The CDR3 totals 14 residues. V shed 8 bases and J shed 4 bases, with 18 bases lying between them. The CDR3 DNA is TGTGCCAGCCCAGACATCTTAACCCTTTACGAGCAGTACTTC. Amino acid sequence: CASPDILTLYEQYF.

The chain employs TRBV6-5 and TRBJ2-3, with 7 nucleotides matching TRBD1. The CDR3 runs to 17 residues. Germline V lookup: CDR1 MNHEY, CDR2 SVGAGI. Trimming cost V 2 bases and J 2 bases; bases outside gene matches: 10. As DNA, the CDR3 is TGTGCCAGCAGTTACCCCCCGAGGGGGCGGAACACAGATACGCAGTATTTT. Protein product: CASSYPPRGRNTDTQYF.

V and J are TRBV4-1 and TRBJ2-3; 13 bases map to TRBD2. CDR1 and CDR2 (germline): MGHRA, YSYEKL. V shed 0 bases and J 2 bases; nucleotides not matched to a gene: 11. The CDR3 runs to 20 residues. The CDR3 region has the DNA TGCGCCAGCAGCCAAGATGACACCACTAGCGGGAGGGCCGACACAGATACGCAGTATTTT. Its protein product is CASSQDDTTSGRADTDTQYF.

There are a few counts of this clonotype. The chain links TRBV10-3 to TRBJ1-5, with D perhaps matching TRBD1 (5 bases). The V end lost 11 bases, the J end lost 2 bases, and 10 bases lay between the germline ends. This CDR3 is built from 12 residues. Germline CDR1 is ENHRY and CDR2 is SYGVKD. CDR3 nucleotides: TGTGCCGTGAGGGACGGCAATCAGCCCCAGCATTTT. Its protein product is CAVRDGNQPQHF.

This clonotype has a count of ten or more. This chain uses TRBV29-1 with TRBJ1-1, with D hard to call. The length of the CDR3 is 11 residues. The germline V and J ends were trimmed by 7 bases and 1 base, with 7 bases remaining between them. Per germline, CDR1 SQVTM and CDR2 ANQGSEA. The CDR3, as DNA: TGCAGCGCCAGAACGAACACTGAAGCTTTCTTT. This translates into CSARTNTEAFF.

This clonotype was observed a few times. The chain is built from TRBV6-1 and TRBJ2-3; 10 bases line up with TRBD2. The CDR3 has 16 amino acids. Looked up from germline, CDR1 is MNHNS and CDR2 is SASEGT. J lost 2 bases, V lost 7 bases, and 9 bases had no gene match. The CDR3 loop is CASTRGLARNTDTQYF. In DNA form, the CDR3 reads TGTGCCAGCACCCGGGGACTAGCGCGAAACACAGATACGCAGTATTTT.

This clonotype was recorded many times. Here the CDR3 DNA reads TGTGCTAGCCGTATGACATCCGGGGAGCTGTTTTTT. Translation: CASRMTSGELFF. The chain couples TRBV12-5 to TRBJ2-2; D uncertain. Germline assignment: CDR1 LGHNT and CDR2 FRNRAP. Trimming shortened V by 9 bases and J by 6 bases, and 11 bases separated the two germline ends. CDR3 length: 12 residues.

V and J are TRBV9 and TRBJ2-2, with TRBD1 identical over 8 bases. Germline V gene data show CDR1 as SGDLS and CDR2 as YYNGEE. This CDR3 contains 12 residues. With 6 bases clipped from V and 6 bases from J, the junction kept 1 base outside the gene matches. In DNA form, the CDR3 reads TGTGCCAGCAAGACAGGGGCCGGGGAGCTGTTTTTT. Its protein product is CASKTGAGELFF.

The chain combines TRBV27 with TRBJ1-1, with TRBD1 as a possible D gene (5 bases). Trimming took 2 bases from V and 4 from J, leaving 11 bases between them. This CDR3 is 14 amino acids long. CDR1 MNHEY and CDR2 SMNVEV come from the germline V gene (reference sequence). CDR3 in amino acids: CASSLRGGSTEAFF. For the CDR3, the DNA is TGTGCCAGCAGTTTACGGGGGGGTAGCACTGAAGCTTTCTTT.

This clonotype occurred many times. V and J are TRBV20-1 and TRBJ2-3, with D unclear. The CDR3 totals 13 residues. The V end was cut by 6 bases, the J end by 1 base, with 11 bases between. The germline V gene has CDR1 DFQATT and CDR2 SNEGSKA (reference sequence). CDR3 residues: CSATRLGTDTQYF. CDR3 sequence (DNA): TGCAGTGCAACGCGGTTGGGCACAGATACGCAGTATTTT.

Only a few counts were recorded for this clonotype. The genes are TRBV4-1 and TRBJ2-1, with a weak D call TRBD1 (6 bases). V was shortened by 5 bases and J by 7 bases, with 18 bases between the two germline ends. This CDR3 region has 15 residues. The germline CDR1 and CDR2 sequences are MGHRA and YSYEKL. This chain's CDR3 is CASSTIGGRGNEQFF. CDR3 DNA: TGCGCCAGCAGCACGATCGGAGGTAGGGGGAATGAGCAGTTCTTC.

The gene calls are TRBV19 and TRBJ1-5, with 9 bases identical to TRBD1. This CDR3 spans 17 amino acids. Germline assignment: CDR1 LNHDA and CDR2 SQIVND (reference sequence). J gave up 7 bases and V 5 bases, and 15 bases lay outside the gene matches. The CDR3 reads CASSSPPGTGIGQPQHF. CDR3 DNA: TGTGCCAGTAGTTCCCCCCCCGGGACAGGGATTGGGCAGCCCCAGCATTTT.

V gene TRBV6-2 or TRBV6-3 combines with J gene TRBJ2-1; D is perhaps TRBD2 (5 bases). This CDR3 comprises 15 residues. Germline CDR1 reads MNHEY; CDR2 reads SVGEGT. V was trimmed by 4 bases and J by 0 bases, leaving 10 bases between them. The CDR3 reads CASSLTTPSYNEQFF. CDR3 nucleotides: TGTGCCAGCAGTTTGACTACTCCCTCCTACAATGAGCAGTTCTTC.

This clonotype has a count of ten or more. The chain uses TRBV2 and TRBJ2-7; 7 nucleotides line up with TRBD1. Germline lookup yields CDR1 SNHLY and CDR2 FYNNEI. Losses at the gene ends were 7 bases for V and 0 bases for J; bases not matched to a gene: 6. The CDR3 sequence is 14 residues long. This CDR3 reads CASIYRDSSYEQYF. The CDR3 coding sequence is TGTGCCAGCATCTACCGGGACAGCTCCTACGAGCAGTACTTC.

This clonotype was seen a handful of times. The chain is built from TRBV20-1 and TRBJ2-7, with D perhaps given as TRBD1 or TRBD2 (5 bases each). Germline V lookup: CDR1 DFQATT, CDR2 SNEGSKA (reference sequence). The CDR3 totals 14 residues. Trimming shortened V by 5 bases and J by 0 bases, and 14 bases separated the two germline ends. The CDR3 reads CSALFEGSSYEQYF. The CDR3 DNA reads TGCAGTGCTCTCTTTGAGGGGAGCTCCTACGAGCAGTACTTC.

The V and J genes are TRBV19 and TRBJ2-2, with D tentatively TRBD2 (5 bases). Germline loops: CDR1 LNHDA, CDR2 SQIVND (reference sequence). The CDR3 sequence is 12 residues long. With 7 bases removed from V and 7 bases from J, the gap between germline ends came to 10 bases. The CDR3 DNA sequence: TGTGCCAGTACCCGTCGGGACGGGGAGCTGTTTTTT. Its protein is CASTRRDGELFF.